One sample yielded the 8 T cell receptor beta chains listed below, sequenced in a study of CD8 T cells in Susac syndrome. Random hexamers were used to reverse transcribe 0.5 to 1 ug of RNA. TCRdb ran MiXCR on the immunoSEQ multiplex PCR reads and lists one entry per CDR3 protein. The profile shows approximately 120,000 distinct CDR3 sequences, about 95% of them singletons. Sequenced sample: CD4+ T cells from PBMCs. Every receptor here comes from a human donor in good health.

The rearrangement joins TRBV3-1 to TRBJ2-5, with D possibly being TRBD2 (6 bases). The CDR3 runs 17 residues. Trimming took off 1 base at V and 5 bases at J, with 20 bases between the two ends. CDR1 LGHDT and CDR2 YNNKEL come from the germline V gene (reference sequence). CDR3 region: CASSQAAPGRIGETQYF. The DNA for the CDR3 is TGTGCCAGCAGCCAAGCGGCTCCGGGGAGGATTGGGGAGACCCAGTACTTC.

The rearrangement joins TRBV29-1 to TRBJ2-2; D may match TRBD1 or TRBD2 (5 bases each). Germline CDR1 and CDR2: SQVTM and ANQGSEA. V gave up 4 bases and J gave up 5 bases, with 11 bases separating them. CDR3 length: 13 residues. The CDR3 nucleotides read TGCAGCGTTGGAGGGGTGGGAACCGGGGAGCTGTTTTTT. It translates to CSVGGVGTGELFF.

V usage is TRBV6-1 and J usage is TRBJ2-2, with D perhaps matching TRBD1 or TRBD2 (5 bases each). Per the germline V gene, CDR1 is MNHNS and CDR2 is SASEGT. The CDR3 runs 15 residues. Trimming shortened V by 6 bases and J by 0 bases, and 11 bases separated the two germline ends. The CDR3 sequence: CASRGPLANTGELFF. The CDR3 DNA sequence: TGTGCCAGCAGGGGACCACTAGCGAACACCGGGGAGCTGTTTTTT.

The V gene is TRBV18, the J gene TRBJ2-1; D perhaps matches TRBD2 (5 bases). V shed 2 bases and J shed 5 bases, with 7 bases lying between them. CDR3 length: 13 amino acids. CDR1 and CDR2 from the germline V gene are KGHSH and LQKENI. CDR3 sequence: CASSPVLDNEQFF. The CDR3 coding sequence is TGTGCCAGCTCACCAGTACTAGACAATGAGCAGTTCTTC. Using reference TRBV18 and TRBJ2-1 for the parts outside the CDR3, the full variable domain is NAGVMQNPRHLVRRRGQEARLRCSPMKGHSHVYWYRQLPEEGLKFMVYLQKENIIDESGMPKERFSAEFPKEGPSILRIQQVVRGDSAAYFCASSPVLDNEQFFGPGTRLTVL.

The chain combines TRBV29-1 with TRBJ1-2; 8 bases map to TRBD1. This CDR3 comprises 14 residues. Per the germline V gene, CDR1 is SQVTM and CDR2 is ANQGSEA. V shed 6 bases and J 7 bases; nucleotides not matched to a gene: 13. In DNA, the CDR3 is TGCAGCGTAGGGCAAGGACAGGGAATTTCTGGCTACACCTTC. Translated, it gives CSVGQGQGISGYTF.

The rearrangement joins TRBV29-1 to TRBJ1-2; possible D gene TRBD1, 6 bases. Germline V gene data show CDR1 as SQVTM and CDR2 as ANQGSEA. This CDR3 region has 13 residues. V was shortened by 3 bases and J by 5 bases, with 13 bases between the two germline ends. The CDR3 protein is CSVEGGDAYGYTF. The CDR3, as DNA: TGCAGCGTTGAGGGGGGCGATGCTTATGGCTACACCTTC.

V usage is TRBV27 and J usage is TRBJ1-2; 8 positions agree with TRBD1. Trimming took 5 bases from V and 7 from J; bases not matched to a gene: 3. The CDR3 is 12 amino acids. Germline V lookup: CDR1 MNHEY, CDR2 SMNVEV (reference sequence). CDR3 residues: CASSRTGSGYTF. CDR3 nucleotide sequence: TGTGCCAGCAGTCGGACAGGGTCTGGCTACACCTTC.

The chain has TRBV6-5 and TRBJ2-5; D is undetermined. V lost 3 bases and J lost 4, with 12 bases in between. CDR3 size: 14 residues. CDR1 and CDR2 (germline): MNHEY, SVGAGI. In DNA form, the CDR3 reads TGTGCCAGCAGTTATGGTAACAGACGAGAGACCCAGTACTTC. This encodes CASSYGNRRETQYF.